The next 20 T cell receptor beta chains were all read from a single sample in a study of blood T cells in healthy people across ages. Primed by a sample-barcoded 5' primer and a J-beta primer mix, a second PCR proceeded for 7 to 11 cycles. One entry per CDR3 protein, called by TCRdb with MiXCR from the 5' RACE reads. The sample lists 1 million to 1.2 million distinct CDR3 sequences; about two fifths were seen once. Sequenced material: blood. Receptors were obtained from a man younger than 35 in good health.

In this sample, this clonotype turned up a few times. V and J are TRBV12-3 or TRBV12-4 and TRBJ1-5, with D possibly TRBD1 on 5 matching bases. Between the trimmed V and J ends, which lost 4 bases and 7 bases, there was a span of 11 bases. CDR3 size: 13 residues. In DNA, the CDR3 is TGTGCCAGCAGTTCGCGACAGAGCCAGCCCCAGCATTTT. Translating it yields CASSSRQSQPQHF.

This clonotype occurred a few times. The CDR3 DNA reads as TGTGCCAGCAGCGCACGACAAGTATTGAACACTGAAGCTTTCTTT. Its translation is CASSARQVLNTEAFF. The chain employs TRBV3-1 and TRBJ1-1; D call uncertain. The V gene lost 5 bases and the J gene lost 0 bases, with 13 bases spanning the gap. The germline V gene encodes CDR1 LGHDT and CDR2 YNNKEL (reference sequence). This CDR3 contains 15 residues.

Many counts were recorded for this clonotype. The CDR3 coding sequence is TGCGCCAGCAGCCATCAGGACGGAGGTTCGACAGATACGCAGTATTTT. It is translated as CASSHQDGGSTDTQYF. The genes are TRBV4-3 and TRBJ2-3, with a weak D call TRBD2 (5 bases). Germline V lookup: CDR1 LGHNA, CDR2 YSLEER. The V gene lost 3 bases and the J gene lost 3 bases, with 16 bases spanning the gap. This CDR3 region has 16 residues.

As for this clonotype: The junction differs from germline at one of its ends, possibly a read error. The chain has TRBV6-6 and TRBJ1-4, with unresolved D. Germline values: CDR1 MNHNY, CDR2 SVGAGI (reference sequence). This CDR3 spans 17 amino acids. CDR3 nucleotides: TGTGCCAGTAGTTACGCCTCTATCCGGGTTGGCGGTGAAAAACTGTTTTTT. It yields the protein CASSYASIRVGGEKLFF.

The chain joins TRBV20-1 to TRBJ1-2; a possible D gene is TRBD1 (6 bases). The CDR3 loop spans 17 amino acids. Germline assignment: CDR1 DFQATT and CDR2 SNEGSKA (reference sequence). Trimming removed 0 bases at V and 2 bases at J, with 19 bases between. The CDR3 DNA sequence: TGCAGTGCTAGAGAGTTAGGGGGACACAGCCAAAACTATGGCTACACCTTC. As protein: CSARELGGHSQNYGYTF.

DNA of the CDR3: TGCAGTGCCACGTCTTATCTGACAGATTACGAGCAGTACTTC. It yields the protein CSATSYLTDYEQYF. V usage is TRBV20-1 and J usage is TRBJ2-5; TRBD1 is a possible D gene (5 bases). The better agreement between TRBJ2-7 and the DNA end casts doubt on the J call. The germline V gene has CDR1 DFQATT and CDR2 SNEGSKA (reference sequence). The CDR3 covers 14 residues.

The J gene is TRBJ2-3, the V gene TRBV15; D is unresolved. Germline V gene data show CDR1 as LNHNV and CDR2 as YYDKDF (reference sequence). The V and J ends lost 0 bases and 6 bases respectively, with 10 bases between them. The CDR3 runs to 14 residues. The CDR3 region has the DNA TGTGCCACCAGCAGAGAAGTAACCGGGGATACGCAGTATTTT. Encoded protein: CATSREVTGDTQYF.

This clonotype showed up many times. Here the CDR3 reads CASSRTSISPDTQYF. The CDR3 DNA follows: TGTGCCAGCAGTCGTACTAGCATCAGCCCAGATACGCAGTATTTT. This chain links TRBV7-2 with TRBJ2-3; D perhaps matches TRBD2 (6 bases). The germline CDR1 and CDR2 sequences are SGHTA and FQGNSA. Deletions cut 6 bases from V and 4 bases from J, with 17 bases between. The CDR3 loop spans 15 amino acids.

V gene TRBV6-2 or TRBV6-3 combines with J gene TRBJ2-3; D not certain. Germline V gene lookup returns CDR1 MNHEY and CDR2 SVGEGT. This CDR3 comprises 18 residues. Trimming pared 0 bases from V and 1 base from J, leaving 17 bases between. Here the CDR3 reads CASSYSPTRLTGTDTQYF. CDR3 sequence (DNA): TGTGCCAGCAGTTACTCTCCGACCCGACTTACCGGCACAGATACGCAGTATTTT.

This clonotype was seen just once. The rearrangement uses TRBV3-1 and TRBJ1-3; 7 bases agree with TRBD1. The germline V gene has CDR1 LGHDT and CDR2 YNNKEL (reference sequence). V shed 1 base and J 1 base; nucleotides not matched to a gene: 4. This CDR3 has 16 amino acids. The CDR3 DNA reads as TGTGCCAGCAGCCAAGTTGACAGGGAGTCTGGAAACACCATATATTTT. This gives the protein CASSQVDRESGNTIYF.

The rearrangement joins TRBV2 to TRBJ2-7, with 7 bases that match TRBD1. This CDR3 contains 17 residues. Per germline, CDR1 SNHLY and CDR2 FYNNEI. Losses at the gene ends were 5 bases for V and 3 bases for J; bases not matched to a gene: 16. As DNA, the CDR3 is TGTGCCAGCAGTCCGCGCTTACCCGGGACAGATATCTACGAGCAGTACTTC. Residues: CASSPRLPGTDIYEQYF.

This clonotype came up a few times. The chain combines TRBV4-2 with TRBJ2-3; D gene uncertain. The germline V and J ends were trimmed by 8 bases and 4 bases, with 16 bases remaining between them. Germline V gene sequence: CDR1 LGHNA, CDR2 YNFKEQ. This CDR3 is 14 amino acids long. This chain's CDR3 is CASQFTGFADTQYF. In nucleotides, the CDR3 is TGTGCCAGCCAATTCACTGGGTTCGCAGATACGCAGTATTTT.

This clonotype was picked up a small number of times. The chain carries TRBV6-2 or TRBV6-3 and TRBJ1-2, with D hard to call. The germline CDR1 and CDR2 sequences are MNHEY and SVGEGT. This CDR3 has 13 residues. V was shortened by 2 bases and J by 3 bases, with 7 bases between the two germline ends. CDR3 sequence (DNA): TGTGCCAGCAGTTACGACGGGTACTATGGCTACACCTTC. The encoded protein is CASSYDGYYGYTF.

This clonotype was found a few times. The chain employs TRBV20-1 and TRBJ2-5, with 7 nucleotides matching TRBD1. The J segment lost 3 bases and the V segment lost 2 bases, leaving 9 bases of the junction unmatched. This CDR3 is 15 amino acids long. The germline V gene has CDR1 DFQATT and CDR2 SNEGSKA (reference sequence). The CDR3 loop reads CSARPKGQTKETQYF. The CDR3 DNA follows: TGCAGTGCTAGACCAAAGGGACAGACTAAAGAGACCCAGTACTTC.

The gene calls are TRBV7-2 and TRBJ2-2; D possibly corresponds to TRBD2 (5 bases). With 2 bases removed from V and 6 bases from J, the gap between germline ends came to 7 bases. The CDR3 has 13 amino acids. Germline values: CDR1 SGHTA, CDR2 FQGNSA. CDR3 coding DNA: TGTGCCAGCAGCTTACGGGGTTCCGGGGAGCTGTTTTTT. The encoded protein is CASSLRGSGELFF.

This clonotype was counted only a few times. The chain employs TRBV6-2 or TRBV6-3 and TRBJ1-2; a possible D gene is TRBD1 (5 bases). The length of the CDR3 is 12 residues. Germline-derived CDR1 and CDR2 are MNHEY and SVGEGT. Trimming shortened V by 8 bases and J by 6 bases, and 13 bases separated the two germline ends. This chain's CDR3 is CASESGRNGYTF. The CDR3 DNA is TGTGCCAGCGAATCAGGGAGGAATGGCTACACCTTC.

This clonotype was seen many times. The V gene is TRBV19, the J gene TRBJ1-2; 12 bases map to TRBD1. The junction had 10 bases not matched to a gene; V was cut back by 10 bases and J by 4 bases. This CDR3 has 15 residues. Germline assignment: CDR1 LNHDA and CDR2 SQIVND (reference sequence). The CDR3 here is CATSRDRGRSYGYTF. CDR3 coding DNA: TGTGCCACCAGTCGGGACAGGGGGCGTTCCTATGGCTACACCTTC.

J is TRBJ2-1 and V is TRBV5-1; 7 positions match TRBD1. CDR1 is SGHRS and CDR2 is YFSETQ in the germline V gene. The CDR3 is 14 residues long. V was pared by 6 bases and J by 3 bases, with 6 bases of the junction left unmatched. The CDR3 DNA is TGCGCCAGCACCGACAGGGTTGACTACAATGAGCAGTTCTTC. It specifies CASTDRVDYNEQFF.

This chain links TRBV5-5 with TRBJ2-5; perhaps D is TRBD1 or TRBD2 (5 bases each). CDR3 length: 15 residues. The germline CDR1 and CDR2 sequences are SGHKS and YYEKEE (reference sequence). With 3 bases removed from V and 4 bases from J, the gap between germline ends came to 16 bases. The CDR3, as DNA: TGTGCCAGCAGCTCTAGATGGGGGTCTGGAGAGACCCAGTACTTC. Translating it yields CASSSRWGSGETQYF.

This chain uses TRBV27 with TRBJ1-1; the match to TRBD1 covers 12 bases. This CDR3 is built from 17 residues. Germline CDR1 is MNHEY and CDR2 is SMNVEV (reference sequence). V was clipped by 7 bases and J by 3 bases; unmatched bases: 12. CDR3: CASTPRGTGGAYTEAFF. CDR3 bases: TGTGCCAGCACTCCGAGGGGGACAGGGGGCGCCTACACTGAAGCTTTCTTT.